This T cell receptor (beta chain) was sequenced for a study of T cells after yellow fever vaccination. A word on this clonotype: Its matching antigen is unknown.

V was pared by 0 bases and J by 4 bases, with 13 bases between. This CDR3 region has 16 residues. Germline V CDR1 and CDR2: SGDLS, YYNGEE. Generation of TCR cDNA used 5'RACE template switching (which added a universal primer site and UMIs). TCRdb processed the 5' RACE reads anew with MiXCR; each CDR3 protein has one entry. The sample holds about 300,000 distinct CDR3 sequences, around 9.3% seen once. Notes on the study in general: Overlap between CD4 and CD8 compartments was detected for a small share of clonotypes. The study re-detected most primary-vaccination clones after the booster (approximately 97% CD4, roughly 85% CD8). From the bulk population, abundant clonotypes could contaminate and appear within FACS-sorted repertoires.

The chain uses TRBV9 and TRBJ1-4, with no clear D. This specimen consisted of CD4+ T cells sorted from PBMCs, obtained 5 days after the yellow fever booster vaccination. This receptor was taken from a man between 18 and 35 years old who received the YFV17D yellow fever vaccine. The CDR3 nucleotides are TGTGCCAGCAGCGTAGGCCAAACGTGGAGTAATGAAAAACTGTTTTTT. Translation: CASSVGQTWSNEKLFF.